This T cell receptor beta chain was captured by sequencing in a study of CD8+CD57+ T cells in acquired aplastic anemia. Individuals selected for sequencing had exhibited CD8+CD57+ cell expansion on flow cytometry. Template material for TCR beta VDJ and CDR3 profiling consisted of genomic DNA. TCRdb re-analysed the reads in MiXCR, keeping a single row per CDR3 protein. The table includes 200,000 or so distinct CDR3 sequences, under 55% detected once. The origin of this receptor is a human donor with aplastic anemia. The sample consisted of sorted CD4+, CD8+, or CD8+CD57+ T cells (not recorded which) from PBMCs.

CDR3 nucleotide sequence: TGTGCCAGCAGCAGAAACAGGGGGCATGACACTGAAGCTTTCTTT. Protein product: CASSRNRGHDTEAFF. The rearrangement links TRBV7-2 to TRBJ1-1; 9 bases are shared with TRBD1. V was pared by 5 bases and J by 3 bases, with 7 bases of the junction left unmatched. Germline lookup yields CDR1 SGHTA and CDR2 FQGNSA. The CDR3 loop spans 15 amino acids.